A selection of T cell receptor beta chains follows, all from one sample in a study of CXCR3-negative and CXCR3-positive naive CD8 T cells. One entry per CDR3 protein, without DNA, is what TCRdb gives after re-calling the 5' RACE reads. This sample's clone table lists 40,000 to 45,000 distinct CDR3 sequences. The sequencing input was memory CD8+ T cells from blood. These receptors originate from a human donor in good health. Some clones in this sample may be carry-over from other donors' samples. Each CDR3 is given with its conserved first and last residue. Rows may omit the clone size; those that give it use once, few, many or a size class.

V	J	size	CDR3
TRBV12-3/TRBV12-4	TRBJ2-5	.	CASSSGTEETQYF
TRBV28	TRBJ2-1	.	CASSRVGTGYNEQFF
TRBV7-9	TRBJ1-5	medium-sized	CASSLARGANQPQHF
TRBV6-5	TRBJ1-4	.	CASSYSPSTEIEKLFF
TRBV6-5	TRBJ2-1	.	CASSPQAGGPNEQFF
TRBV12-3/TRBV12-4	TRBJ2-1	.	CASSLAGYRFF
TRBV28	TRBJ1-4	medium-sized	CASSPSYGVGSEKLFF
TRBV11-3	TRBJ2-1	.	CASSPPGQSNEQFF
TRBV21-1	TRBJ2-3	.	CASRRVDTQYF
TRBV9	TRBJ2-1	.	CASNKRGGEYNEQFF
TRBV3-1	TRBJ2-7	.	CASSQDGAASYEQYF
TRBV11-2	TRBJ2-1	.	CASGLGGGAINEQFF
TRBV29-1	TRBJ1-1	.	CSFWGPGDTEAFF
TRBV27	TRBJ1-5	.	CASSPSTGNQPQHF
TRBV19	TRBJ1-1	.	CASSISSGQFTEAFF
TRBV15	TRBJ2-3	.	CATSSQAPGGTDTQYF
TRBV4-1	TRBJ1-1	.	CASSQDSFMNTEAFF
TRBV5-4	TRBJ2-3	.	CASSLGVGDTQYF
TRBV7-3	TRBJ2-1	.	CASSEASSRYNEQFF
TRBV5-1	TRBJ1-1	.	CASSLASEEAFF
TRBV28	TRBJ2-3	.	CASARLVFNTDTQYF
TRBV4-3	TRBJ2-1	.	CASSRTGGSYNEQFF
TRBV29-1	TRBJ1-1	.	CSVDRGENTEAFF
TRBV7-2	TRBJ2-7	.	CASSLAGANYEQYF
TRBV15	TRBJ1-6	.	CATSPPPSYNSPLHF
TRBV2	TRBJ1-1	.	CASRLGGIDTEAFF
TRBV6-4	TRBJ1-2	.	CASRGGVEGSYGYTF
TRBV5-1	TRBJ2-1	.	CASSLFSGEIHNEQFF
TRBV28	TRBJ2-5	.	CASRTGQSLQETQYF
TRBV7-6	TRBJ2-1	.	CASSLEPYNEQFF
TRBV7-6	TRBJ1-1	.	CASSLAQGALAEAFF
TRBV27	TRBJ1-1	.	CASSFLGSSLGNTEAFF
TRBV6-4	TRBJ1-4	.	CASSERGTANEKLFF
TRBV15	TRBJ1-3	.	CATSESGPDSGNTIYF
TRBV12-3/TRBV12-4	TRBJ2-3	.	CASSLGEASGLFTDTQYF
TRBV7-9	TRBJ1-3	.	CASRGPGSSGNTIYF
TRBV6-1	TRBJ2-1	.	CASSTRDRLFREQFF
TRBV19	TRBJ2-7	.	CASSSRDTVSYEQYF
TRBV6-5	TRBJ2-5	.	CASSPPGVRETQYF
TRBV20-1	TRBJ1-2	.	CSALAGERQESSGYTF
TRBV19	TRBJ2-7	.	CASSHLAGDHYEQYF
TRBV7-6	TRBJ2-1	.	CASSARLAGYNEQFF
TRBV5-1	TRBJ2-2	.	CASSWTGTTGELFF
TRBV6-4	TRBJ2-1	.	CASSESLAGGNEQFF
TRBV20-1	TRBJ1-1	.	CSARDPVGTVNTEAFF
TRBV28	TRBJ2-7	.	CASSFGTGEGYEQYF
TRBV29-1	TRBJ1-2	.	CSVVTGEVYGYTF
TRBV5-1	TRBJ2-4	.	CASSLGGTALAKNIQYF
TRBV7-9	TRBJ1-1	.	CASSSRTTEAFF
TRBV20-1	TRBJ2-7	.	CSAGLAELYEQYF
TRBV11-2	TRBJ1-1	medium-sized	CASTFNTGKTEAFF
TRBV9	TRBJ1-1	medium-sized	CASSVASVNTEAFF
TRBV2	TRBJ2-2	.	CASSVFSPNTGELFF
TRBV6-1	TRBJ2-3	.	CASSAQEASGGMDKQYF
TRBV29-1	TRBJ2-7	.	CSVTAPLGEQYF